In its sample, the clone carrying this TCR beta chain was seen a few times. The data were taken from a study of cytomegalovirus exposure and HLA in healthy donors. About the research overall: Per a later analysis, the roughly 680 first-cohort and some 130 validation repertoires shared one platform.

Germline CDR1 GTSNPN, CDR2 SVGIG (reference sequence). V gave up 3 bases and J gave up 3 bases, with 11 bases separating them. The CDR3 is 13 amino acids. Data came from immunoSEQ multiplex PCR; TCRdb stores just in-frame clones and leaves some out. The sample consists of 200,000 or so clones, approximately 84% of them appearing once. The chain couples TRBV30 to TRBJ1-2; TRBD1 is a possible D gene (6 bases). This sequence was found in a young man in good health and CMV-seropositive. The sample taken for sequencing was PBMCs. The CDR3 protein is CAWSTGMDYGYTF. The CDR3 nucleotides are TGTGCCTGGAGCACAGGGATGGACTATGGCTACACCTTC.